There are many counts of the clone carrying this T cell receptor beta chain. Its target is not known. Researchers took RNA transcripts and amplified the TCR beta CDR3 regions from them. A set of HTBI primers served as the primers for a first-round RT-PCR of the TCR CDR3. TCRdb processed the multiplex PCR reads anew with MiXCR; each CDR3 protein has one entry. Of some 550,000 distinct CDR3 sequences in the sample, less than 25% were seen once. The data stem from a study of T cells in Graves' hyperthyroidism and ophthalmopathy. CDR3 length: 18 amino acids. V trimming: 2 bases; J trimming: 7 bases; junction bases outside the gene matches: 17. Germline CDR1 and CDR2: MDHEN and SYDVKM. Patients aged 18 to 65 had newly diagnosed hyperthyroidism of under 2 months' duration. On the basis of clinical symptoms, serum thyroxine and TRAb, thyroid ultrasound and orbital computed tomography, diagnoses were made. PBMCs were obtained from 9.5 to 10 ml fresh peripheral blood.

Study-level points and caveats: In blood, most of the thyroid clonotypes expanded above 0.001 were also present.

The chain links TRBV28 to TRBJ2-4; 7 positions agree with TRBD2. Sequenced material: blood. The sequence was collected from a man between 18 and 35 years old with Graves' hyperthyroidism. The CDR3 here is CASSLAGVVGPIRNIQYF. The CDR3 DNA reads as TGTGCCAGCAGTTTAGCGGGGGTGGTGGGGCCTATAAGGAACATTCAGTACTTC. Together with reference TRBV28 and TRBJ2-4, the CDR3 gives the full variable domain: DVKVTQSSRYLVKRTGEKVFLECVQDMDHENMFWYRQDPGLGLRLIYFSYDVKMKEKGDIPEGYSVSREKKERFSLILESASTNQTSMYLCASSLAGVVGPIRNIQYFGAGTRLSVL.